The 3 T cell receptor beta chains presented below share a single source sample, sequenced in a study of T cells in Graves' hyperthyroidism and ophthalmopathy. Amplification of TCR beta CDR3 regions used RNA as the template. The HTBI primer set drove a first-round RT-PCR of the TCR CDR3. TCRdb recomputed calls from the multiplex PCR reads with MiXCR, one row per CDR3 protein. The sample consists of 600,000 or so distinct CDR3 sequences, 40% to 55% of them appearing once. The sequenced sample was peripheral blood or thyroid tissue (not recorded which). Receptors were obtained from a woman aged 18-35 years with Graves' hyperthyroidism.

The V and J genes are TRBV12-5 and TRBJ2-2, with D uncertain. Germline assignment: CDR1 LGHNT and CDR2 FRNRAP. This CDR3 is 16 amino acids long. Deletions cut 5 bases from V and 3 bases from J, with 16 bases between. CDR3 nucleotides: TGTGCTAGTGGTACGCATATAGGGCTGGACACCGGGGAGCTGTTTTTT. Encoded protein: CASGTHIGLDTGELFF.

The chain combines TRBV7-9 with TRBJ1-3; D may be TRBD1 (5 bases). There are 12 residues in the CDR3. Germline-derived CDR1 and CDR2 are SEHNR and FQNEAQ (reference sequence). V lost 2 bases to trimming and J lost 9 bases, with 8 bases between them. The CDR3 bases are TGTGCCAGCAGCTTACAGGGTAGCACCATATATTTT. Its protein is CASSLQGSTIYF.

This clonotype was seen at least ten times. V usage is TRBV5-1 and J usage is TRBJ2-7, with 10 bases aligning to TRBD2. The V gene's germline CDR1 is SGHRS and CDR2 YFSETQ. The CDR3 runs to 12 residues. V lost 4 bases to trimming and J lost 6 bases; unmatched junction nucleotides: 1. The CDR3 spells CASSKREGEQYF. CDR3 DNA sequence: TGCGCCAGCAGCAAGCGGGAGGGCGAGCAGTACTTC.